This T cell receptor (beta chain) is from a study of OX40 agonist ivuxolimab in advanced cancers. Turning to the study itself: Prior checkpoint blockade (anti-PD-1, anti-PD-L1 or anti-CTLA-4) was permitted; approximately 41% had it. Three patients showed partial responses: one hepatocellular carcinoma and two cutaneous melanoma cases.

Method: immunoSEQ multiplex PCR; TCRdb's copy keeps in-frame clones and lacks some. The table records 84,000 or so clones, roughly 80% of them present only once. Trimming pared 8 bases from V and 5 bases from J, leaving 18 bases between. This CDR3 has 14 amino acids. The germline V gene encodes CDR1 SEHNR and CDR2 FQNEAQ (reference sequence). Concerning this clone itself: Its antigen remains unknown.

Study results and limitations: There were, on average, more expanded clones in CD8+ T cells than in CD4+.

The TCR comes from an adult with an advanced solid tumor such as melanoma, head and neck, liver or kidney cancer. The chain couples TRBV7-9 to TRBJ2-5; TRBD2 might be the D (7 bases). This material consisted of CD4+ or CD8+ T cells sorted from blood, taken in a trial of the OX40 agonist ivuxolimab. The CDR3 sequence: CASAQGGEKETQYF. The CDR3 bases are TGTGCCAGCGCTCAAGGGGGGGAGAAGGAGACCCAGTACTTC.